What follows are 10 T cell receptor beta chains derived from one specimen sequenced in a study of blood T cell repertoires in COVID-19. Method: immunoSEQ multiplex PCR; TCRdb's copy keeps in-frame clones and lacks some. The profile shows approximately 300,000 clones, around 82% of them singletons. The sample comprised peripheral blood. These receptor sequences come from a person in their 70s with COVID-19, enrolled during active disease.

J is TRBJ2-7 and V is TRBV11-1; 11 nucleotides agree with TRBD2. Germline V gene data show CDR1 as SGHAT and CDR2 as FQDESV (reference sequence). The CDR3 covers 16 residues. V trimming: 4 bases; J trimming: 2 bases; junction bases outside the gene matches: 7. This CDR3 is CASSSQTSGVAYEQYF. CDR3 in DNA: TGTGCCAGCAGCTCACAGACTAGCGGGGTGGCCTACGAGCAGTACTTC.

The CDR3 sequence: CASRTGHLNTEAFF. The CDR3 bases are TGTGCCAGCAGGACGGGACACCTGAACACTGAAGCTTTCTTT. The V call is TRBV5-6, the J call TRBJ1-1, with D perhaps TRBD1 (6 bases). This CDR3 has 14 residues. Trimming pared 5 bases from V and 0 bases from J, leaving 11 bases between. Per germline, CDR1 SGHDT and CDR2 YYEEEE.

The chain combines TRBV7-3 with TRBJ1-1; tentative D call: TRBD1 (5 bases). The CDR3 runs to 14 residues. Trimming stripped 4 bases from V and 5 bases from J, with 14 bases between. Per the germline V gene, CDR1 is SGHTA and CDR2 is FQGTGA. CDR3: CASSSGAGRTEAFF. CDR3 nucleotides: TGTGCCAGCAGCTCCGGCGCAGGGCGGACTGAAGCTTTCTTT. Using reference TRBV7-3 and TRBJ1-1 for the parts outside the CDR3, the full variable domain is GAGVSQTPSNKVTEKGKYVELRCDPISGHTALYWYRQSLGQGPEFLIYFQGTGAADDSGLPNDRFFAVRPEGSVSTLKIQRTERGDSAVYLCASSSGAGRTEAFFGQGTRLTVV.

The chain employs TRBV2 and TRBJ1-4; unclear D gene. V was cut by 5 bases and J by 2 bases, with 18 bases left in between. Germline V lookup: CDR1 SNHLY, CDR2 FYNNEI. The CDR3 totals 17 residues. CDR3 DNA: TGTGCCAGCAGTCCACTTACGACTCTTCGGACTAATGAAAAACTGTTTTTT. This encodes CASSPLTTLRTNEKLFF.

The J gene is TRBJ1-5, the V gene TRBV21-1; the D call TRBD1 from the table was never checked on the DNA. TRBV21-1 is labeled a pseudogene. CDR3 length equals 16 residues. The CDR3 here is CASIGRGPMSNQPQHF. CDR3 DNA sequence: TGTGCCAGCATCGGCAGGGGGCCGATGAGCAATCAGCCCCAGCATTTT.

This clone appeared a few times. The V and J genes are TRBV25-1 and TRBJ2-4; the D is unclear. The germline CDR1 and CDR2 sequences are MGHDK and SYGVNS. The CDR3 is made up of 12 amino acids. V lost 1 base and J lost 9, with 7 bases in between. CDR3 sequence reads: CASSESVGIQYF. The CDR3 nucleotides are TGTGCCAGCAGTGAATCAGTTGGCATTCAGTACTTC.

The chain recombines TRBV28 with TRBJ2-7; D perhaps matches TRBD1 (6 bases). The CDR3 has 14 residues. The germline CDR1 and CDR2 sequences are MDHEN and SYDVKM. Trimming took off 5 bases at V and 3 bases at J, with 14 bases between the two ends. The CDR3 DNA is TGTGCCAGCAGTACTCGACAGGCAAACTACGAGCAGTACTTC. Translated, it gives CASSTRQANYEQYF.

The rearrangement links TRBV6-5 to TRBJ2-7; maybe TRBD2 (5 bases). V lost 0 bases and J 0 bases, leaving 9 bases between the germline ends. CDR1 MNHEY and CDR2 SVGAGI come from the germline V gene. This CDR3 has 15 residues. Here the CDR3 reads CASSYSTRGSYEQYF. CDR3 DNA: TGTGCCAGCAGTTACTCGACTCGGGGCTCCTACGAGCAGTACTTC.

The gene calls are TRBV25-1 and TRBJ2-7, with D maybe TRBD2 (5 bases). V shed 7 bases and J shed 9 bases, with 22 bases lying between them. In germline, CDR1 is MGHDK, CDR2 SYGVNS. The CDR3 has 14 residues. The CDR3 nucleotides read TGTGCCAGCACCCGGGGTAGGGAGTACGATGCGCAGTACTTC. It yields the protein CASTRGREYDAQYF.

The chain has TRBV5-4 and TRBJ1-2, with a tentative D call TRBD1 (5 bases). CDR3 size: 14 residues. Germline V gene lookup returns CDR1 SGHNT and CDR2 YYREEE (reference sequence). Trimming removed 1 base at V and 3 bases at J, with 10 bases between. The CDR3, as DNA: TGTGCCAGCAGCTTGCCGGGGGACCACTATGGCTACACCTTC. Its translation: CASSLPGDHYGYTF.